What follows is one TCR beta chain and its context. The ends lost 2 bases at V and 4 bases at J; junction bases unmatched: 3. This CDR3 contains 13 residues. Germline CDR1 GTSNPN, CDR2 SVGIG (reference sequence). Generated by immunoSEQ multiplex PCR, the TCRdb table keeps only in-frame clones and is missing some. The repertoire holds about 150,000 clones, around 83% seen once, with 8% to 9% in the top ten. This entry belongs to a study of blood T cell repertoires in COVID-19. Study as a whole: Acute and convalescent COVID-19 samples came from the United States, Italy and Spain.

Seattle participants joined during active infection and were tracked over time. The sequencing sample was made of peripheral blood. The genes are TRBV30 and TRBJ1-2, with 8 bases aligning to TRBD1. The origin of this receptor is a woman aged 55-70 years with COVID-19, enrolled during active disease. The CDR3 loop reads CAWSTTGGYGYTF. The DNA of the CDR3 is TGTGCCTGGAGTACAACAGGGGGCTATGGCTACACCTTC.